One T cell receptor beta chain is described in this entry. This receptor's antigen is unknown. It has no much larger one-base neighbor in the sample; base qualities were not kept. The donors were healthy, HIV-negative adults who had no recently reported acute infections or vaccinations. All donors were Caucasian adults living in Nashville, Tennessee, USA. CD4+ T cells were enriched by magnetic negative selection; naive cells were then positively selected on CD45RA, and the negative fraction formed the memory subset. After blood collection by leukapheresis, PBMCs were isolated using Ficoll-Histopaque density gradient centrifugation and then cryopreserved in the vapor phase of liquid nitrogen. Purity and quantity of every magnetically sorted T cell population were checked by analytical flow cytometry. Each sorted fraction had its genomic DNA isolated and then quantified by UV absorbance on a Nanodrop 2000c.

Using the deep immunoSEQ assay, multiplex PCR amplified TCR CDR3 regions from genomic DNA. Extracted genomic DNA from each cell subset was distributed evenly across all wells of several immunoSEQ 96-well plates, and each plate was treated as a replicate. For sorted subsets, around 0.2 ug genomic DNA, equal to tens of thousands of T cell genomes, was loaded into each replicate PCR. Purified libraries were quantified with a Qubit 3.0 fluorometer, sized on a Bioanalyzer 2100, and re-quantified with the KAPA Library Quantification kit. Every immunoSEQ 96-well plate was sequenced on a separate single-read 150-cycle Illumina NextSeq 550 flow cell. The original pipeline was this. The immunoSEQ output contained only junctional sequences without quality scores, so filtering could not match that applied to full-length reads. Sequences were annotated with PyIR, a Python wrapper for IgBLAST v1.9, and V/J genes and CDR3 were assigned using IMGT germline references. Reads were filtered out if the reads had weak V/J assignments (E-value above 1e-6), no CDR3, stop codons, out-of-frame junctions, or ambiguous translated residues. A V3J clonotype was defined by an identical inferred V gene, J gene, and CDR3 amino acid sequence. Percentage overlap between repertoires was calculated by dividing the number of shared unique clonotypes by the size of the smaller repertoire. Repertoire richness was assessed with RTK rarefaction, the Chao1 estimator, and Recon v2.1 estimates of unobserved clonotypes. For all TCRbeta clonotypes obtained by the gDNA method from a few donors, generation probabilities were computed with OLGA. Held by TCRdb, this immuneACCESS table contains in-frame sequences only and omits some clones. Under half of the omission traces to an unresolved V gene where checked; the cause of the rest is unknown. V and J calls and clone size are copied from that table; D and trimming were computed from the DNA. The sample includes approximately 2,300,000 clones, with less than 95% observed a single time. Clones ranked in the top ten supply roughly 0.34% of the sample.

V lost 9 bases and J lost 5 bases, and the count of bases not matched to a germline gene is 15. Inclusive of the bounding cysteine and phenylalanine, the CDR3 is 15 residues long. This entry keeps only the CDR3 DNA: 45 bases, framed from base 1. The germline V gene (reference sequence) gives CDR1 as LNHNV and CDR2 as YYDKDF. This sample was included in a study of shared clonotypes between healthy human individuals (dated by TCRdb to the early 2020s). Regarding the study in general: The cohort comprised two women and a few men aged 18 to 49 years. The study deeply sequenced blood TCR repertoires of five healthy adults to estimate repertoire size and the extent of clonotype sharing between individuals. Leukapheresis yielded between about 0.9 and 8.9 billion PBMCs per donor. For each donor, CD4 naive and CD4 memory were each run on three plates, CD8 naive on two plates, and CD8 memory on one plate. Libraries were prepared and TCR repertoires were sequenced by different laboratories using diverse techniques, in order to increase sequencing depth and limit assay-specific biases. What the research found in general, with its limitations: Naive subsets generally had larger estimated clonotype richness than memory subsets did. The genetic and exposure-history diversity represented was limited by the small number of donors. Even with the large sequencing depth, rarefaction of the sorted-subset datasets indicated that sequencing was incomplete. When four donors were compared, the shared fraction of clonotypes was about 5.5% for naive CD4, around 3.5% for naive CD8, 2% to 2.5% for memory CD4, and 0.35% to 0.4% for memory CD8. Pairwise subsampling led to the expectation that sequencing depth would affect the degree of clonotype sharing among donors. Sampling was limited to blood, and TCR repertoires in tissue likely differ from TCR repertoires in blood. Compared with non-shared clonotypes, clonotypes shared by all four sorted-subset donors had higher generation probabilities.

The receptor was derived from a man younger than 35 in good health. Some clones in this sample may be carry-over from other donors' samples. The chain links TRBV15 with TRBJ2-7; 8 central nucleotides agree with TRBD1. Material: naive CD4+ T cells from PBMCs. The cell subset or site label on this specimen signifies: CD45RA+ positively selected. The base sequence is TGTGCCACGGGCGCTTATGGACAGGGAATCGACGAGCAGTACTTC. This is translated as CATGAYGQGIDEQYF.